One and the same sample provided the 13 T cell receptor beta chains below, sequenced in a study of chemoradiotherapy in HPV16-positive cancers. Using immunoSEQ multiplex PCR, the repertoire was profiled, and TCRdb retains in-frame clones only, with some absent. The data hold 9,500 to 15,000 clones, with 70% to 80% observed a single time. This specimen was acquired from a patient who underwent chemoradiotherapy. Receptors originate from a human donor with HPV-associated anogenital cancer.

The V call is TRBV10-3, the J call TRBJ2-1; 8 positions agree with TRBD2. CDR1 and CDR2 from the germline V gene are ENHRY and SYGVKD. The CDR3 loop spans 15 amino acids. The junction had 6 bases not matched to a gene; V was cut back by 8 bases and J by 0 bases. CDR3 DNA sequence: TGTGCCATCCGCCGGGAGGGCTACTCCTACAATGAGCAGTTCTTC. Its translation is CAIRREGYSYNEQFF.

The chain is built from TRBV5-1 and TRBJ2-2, with D possibly TRBD1 on 5 matching bases. From germline, CDR1 is SGHRS and CDR2 YFSETQ. This CDR3 comprises 16 residues. V was pared by 0 bases and J by 1 base, with 10 bases between. The CDR3 nucleotides are TGCGCCAGCAGCTTGGATCAGGGATGGAACACCGGGGAGCTGTTTTTT. Translating gives CASSLDQGWNTGELFF.

The chain links TRBV11-1 to TRBJ2-6; 9 bases fit TRBD2. The CDR3 runs to 18 residues. Trimming at V came to 4 bases and at J to 2 bases, leaving 9 bases not matched to a gene. Germline CDR1 is SGHAT and CDR2 is FQDESV (reference sequence). The chain's CDR3 is CASSSYLAGSAGANVLTF. The CDR3 DNA reads as TGTGCCAGCAGCTCATATCTAGCGGGAAGTGCTGGGGCCAACGTCCTGACTTTC.

This clone has a handful of counts. This rearrangement joins TRBV2 to TRBJ1-6, with D hard to call. The CDR3 consists of 13 residues. The germline V gene has CDR1 SNHLY and CDR2 FYNNEI. V was shortened by 5 bases and J by 7 bases, with 9 bases between the two germline ends. The CDR3 loop reads CASSIEYNSPLHF. In nucleotides, the CDR3 is TGTGCCAGCAGTATAGAATACAATTCACCCCTCCACTTT.

This chain connects TRBV7-2 to TRBJ1-5; TRBD1 agrees at 8 bases. Unmatched junction bases numbered 2, after V lost 5 bases and J lost 5 bases. Germline V lookup: CDR1 SGHTA, CDR2 FQGNSA. This CDR3 region has 13 residues. The CDR3 region has the DNA TGTGCCAGCAGCCCGGACAGGGATCAGCCCCAGCATTTT. It codes for CASSPDRDQPQHF. Full variable domain (rest looked up from reference TRBV7-2 and TRBJ1-5): GAGVSQSPSNKVTEKGKDVELRCDPISGHTALYWYRQSLGQGLEFLIYFQGNSAPDKSGLPSDRFSAERTGGSVSTLTIQRTQQEDSAVYLCASSPDRDQPQHFGDGTRLSIL.

V gene TRBV7-9 combines with J gene TRBJ2-3; D is tentatively TRBD1 or TRBD2 (5 bases each). The CDR3 runs to 16 residues. The germline gives CDR1 SEHNR, CDR2 FQNEAQ (reference sequence). V was cut by 5 bases and J by 2 bases, with 17 bases left in between. CDR3 sequence (DNA): TGTGCCAGCAGCACGGGACCCGCCAGGGCCACAGATACGCAGTATTTT. The encoded protein is CASSTGPARATDTQYF.

This clone was recorded once. In DNA form, the CDR3 reads TGTGCCAGCTCACCCAAACAAGGGGGGAGCTATGGCTACACCTTC. Residues: CASSPKQGGSYGYTF. This chain links TRBV18 with TRBJ1-2, with a tentative D call TRBD1 (6 bases). CDR1 is KGHSH and CDR2 is LQKENI in the germline V gene. V lost 3 bases, J lost 4 bases, and 15 bases lay in between. The CDR3 is made up of 15 amino acids. The whole variable domain, remainder taken from reference TRBV18 and TRBJ1-2, is NAGVMQNPRHLVRRRGQEARLRCSPMKGHSHVYWYRQLPEEGLKFMVYLQKENIIDESGMPKERFSAEFPKEGPSILRIQQVVRGDSAAYFCASSPKQGGSYGYTFGSGTRLTVV.

V usage is TRBV5-5 and J usage is TRBJ1-5; tentatively, D is TRBD1 (5 bases). Per germline, CDR1 SGHKS and CDR2 YYEKEE (reference sequence). The V and J ends lost 4 bases and 5 bases respectively, with 19 bases between them. This CDR3 is 16 amino acids long. The CDR3 here is CASSRSHGTPDQPQHF. In DNA, the CDR3 is TGTGCCAGCAGCCGGTCCCACGGGACCCCAGATCAGCCCCAGCATTTT.

This clone was counted only a few times. This rearrangement joins TRBV30 to TRBJ2-2, with a tentative D call TRBD1 (5 bases). V was shortened by 4 bases and J by 2 bases, with 8 bases between the two germline ends. The CDR3 runs 13 residues. The germline V gene encodes CDR1 GTSNPN and CDR2 SVGIG (reference sequence). The CDR3 loop is CAWTDRNTGELFF. The CDR3, as DNA: TGTGCCTGGACCGACAGAAACACCGGGGAGCTGTTTTTT.

This chain links TRBV19 with TRBJ2-2, with 9 bases aligning to TRBD2. CDR1 is LNHDA and CDR2 is SQIVND in the germline V gene (reference sequence). Trimming at V came to 9 bases and at J to 7 bases, leaving 18 bases not matched to a gene. The CDR3 totals 17 residues. DNA for the CDR3: TGTGCCAGCCACCATACCGCGGCGGGGGGGAAACACGGGGAGCTGTTTTTT. Protein sequence: CASHHTAAGGKHGELFF.

V usage is TRBV28 and J usage is TRBJ2-7; D gene ambiguous. The germline V gene has CDR1 MDHEN and CDR2 SYDVKM. V gave up 4 bases and J gave up 1 base, with 8 bases separating them. The CDR3 covers 13 residues. The DNA of the CDR3 is TGTGCCAGCAGTTCTGGCTCTTCCTACGAGCAGTACTTC. This sequence encodes CASSSGSSYEQYF.

This clone is a singleton in its sample. The chain employs TRBV5-6 and TRBJ2-2, with no clear D. Germline V CDR1 and CDR2: SGHDT, YYEEEE. The CDR3 is 13 amino acids. Trimming took 4 bases from V and 3 from J, leaving 7 bases between them. CDR3 in DNA: TGTGCCAGCAGCCGGACCTACACCGGGGAGCTGTTTTTT. As protein: CASSRTYTGELFF.

The chain uses TRBV5-1 and TRBJ2-5; TRBD2 agrees at 7 bases. The length of the CDR3 is 14 residues. Germline V CDR1 and CDR2: SGHRS, YFSETQ. V was pared by 4 bases and J by 5 bases, with 8 bases of the junction left unmatched. CDR3 residues: CASSLEAGRETQYF. The CDR3 bases are TGCGCCAGCAGCCTGGAAGCGGGACGGGAGACCCAGTACTTC.